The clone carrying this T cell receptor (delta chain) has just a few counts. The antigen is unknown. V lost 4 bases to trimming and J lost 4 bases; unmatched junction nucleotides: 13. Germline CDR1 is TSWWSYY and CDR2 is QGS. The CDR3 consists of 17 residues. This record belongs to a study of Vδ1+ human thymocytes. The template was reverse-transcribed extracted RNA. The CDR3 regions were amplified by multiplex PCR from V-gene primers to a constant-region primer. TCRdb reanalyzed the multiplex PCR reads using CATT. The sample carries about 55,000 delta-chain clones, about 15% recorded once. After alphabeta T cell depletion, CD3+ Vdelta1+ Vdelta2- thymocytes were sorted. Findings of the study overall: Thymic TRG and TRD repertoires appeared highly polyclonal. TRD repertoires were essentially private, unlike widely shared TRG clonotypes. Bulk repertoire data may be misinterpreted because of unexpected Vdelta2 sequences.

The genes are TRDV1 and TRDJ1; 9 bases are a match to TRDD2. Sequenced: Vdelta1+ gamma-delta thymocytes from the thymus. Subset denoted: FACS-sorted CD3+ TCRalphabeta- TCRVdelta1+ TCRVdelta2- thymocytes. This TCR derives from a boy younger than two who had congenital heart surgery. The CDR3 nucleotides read TGTGCTCTTGGGGGCCCTTCCTTCCTACGACCTGGCGATAAACTCATCTTT. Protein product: CALGGPSFLRPGDKLIF.